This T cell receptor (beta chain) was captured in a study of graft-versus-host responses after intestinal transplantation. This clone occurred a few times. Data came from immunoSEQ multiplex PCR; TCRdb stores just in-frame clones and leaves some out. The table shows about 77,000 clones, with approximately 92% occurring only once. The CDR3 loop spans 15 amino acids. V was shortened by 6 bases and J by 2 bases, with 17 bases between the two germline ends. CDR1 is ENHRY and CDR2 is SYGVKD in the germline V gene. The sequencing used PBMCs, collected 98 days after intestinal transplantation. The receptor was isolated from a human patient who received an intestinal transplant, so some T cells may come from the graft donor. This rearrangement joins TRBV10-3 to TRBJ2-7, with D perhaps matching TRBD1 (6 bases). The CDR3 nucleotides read TGTGCCATCAGGGGGGCCGACAGGAACCCCTACGAGCAGTACTTC. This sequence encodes CAIRGADRNPYEQYF.